This T cell receptor beta chain was retrieved from a study of blood T cell repertoires in COVID-19. Across the whole study: Researchers got acute and convalescent COVID-19 samples from the United States, Italy and Spain. Sample material is recorded as cDNA or gDNA derived from T cells, B-cell-depleted T cells, or PBMCs.

Generated by immunoSEQ multiplex PCR, the TCRdb table keeps only in-frame clones and is missing some. The sample yields around 110,000 clones, 82% seen once. The CDR3 spans 13 residues. CDR1 is SGHTA, CDR2 FQGNSA, per germline. Deletions cut 5 bases from V and 2 bases from J, with 6 bases between. This clone was seen a single time. The gene calls are TRBV7-2 and TRBJ2-2; the D is unclear. Source material: peripheral blood. The receptor was isolated from a woman aged 70 to 79 with acute or convalescent COVID-19. The CDR3 bases are TGTGCCAGCAGCACAGCTAACACCGGGGAGCTGTTTTTT. This encodes CASSTANTGELFF.